Sequencing of this T cell receptor beta chain was carried out in a study of beta chain features in type 1 diabetes. Only a few counts were recorded for this clone. Its antigen is undetermined. Regarding the study as a whole: Over-representation of high TCR-expressing cells was a possible consequence of cDNA sequencing.

cDNA synthesis used the whole RNA isolate, giving expressed TCRB sequences. This table comes from immunoSEQ multiplex PCR, and its TCRdb copy is limited to in-frame clones, with some not included. The repertoire holds almost 350,000 clones, with roughly 8% as singletons. Source material: central memory CD4+ T cells from blood. This TCR was recovered from a woman in her late teens or twenties in good health.

The DNA for the CDR3 is TGTGCCAGCAGCTTAGGTGCGGGGGGCACAGATACGCAGTATTTT. Amino acids: CASSLGAGGTDTQYF. The chain links TRBV11-2 to TRBJ2-3, with 7 bases fitting TRBD2. V dropped 1 base and J dropped 1; count of bases not matched to a gene: 2. The CDR3 extends over 15 amino acids. CDR1 is SGHAT, CDR2 FQNNGV, per germline.